This is a list of T cell receptor beta chains from one sample in a study of blood T cell repertoires in COVID-19. Some clones are missing from TCRdb's copy, which holds only in-frame ones; the method was immunoSEQ multiplex PCR. The table lists under 250,000 clones, around 84% of them singletons. Sequenced: peripheral blood. Receptors were obtained from a human donor in a cohort sampled during active COVID-19. Each CDR3 is given with its conserved first and last residue. Each record gives: clone size, V gene, D gene, J gene, CDR3 protein, CDR3 DNA. A D gene is named only where the DNA matches it firmly. A clone size is listed for some rows: how often the clone was seen (once, few, many), or a class if it is expanded.

size: .
V: TRBV28
D: .
J: TRBJ2-7
CDR3: CASSFQGSYEQYF
DNA: TGTGCCAGCAGTTTTCAGGGCTCCTACGAGCAGTACTTC

size: .
V: TRBV7-2
D: .
J: TRBJ1-3
CDR3: CASSLAPTGPGNTIYF
DNA: TGTGCCAGCAGCTTAGCGCCTACAGGGCCTGGAAACACCATATATTTT

size: .
V: TRBV18
D: TRBD2
J: TRBJ2-1
CDR3: CASSPTSGHNYNEQFF
DNA: TGTGCCAGCTCACCGACTAGCGGGCATAACTACAATGAGCAGTTCTTC

size: .
V: TRBV5-4
D: TRBD2
J: TRBJ2-5
CDR3: CASSLAAGGPGRETQYF
DNA: TGTGCCAGCAGCTTGGCGGCGGGAGGGCCGGGTCGGGAGACCCAGTACTTC

size: .
V: TRBV4-1
D: .
J: TRBJ1-3
CDR3: CASSQDRTAKGNTIYF
DNA: TGCGCCAGCAGCCAAGATCGAACAGCTAAAGGAAACACCATATATTTT

size: .
V: TRBV20-1
D: TRBD2
J: TRBJ2-5
CDR3: CSASQGTGGETQYF
DNA: TGCAGTGCTAGTCAAGGCACGGGGGGGGAGACCCAGTACTTC

size: .
V: TRBV9
D: .
J: TRBJ2-3
CDR3: CASSVASSTDTQYF
DNA: TGTGCCAGCAGCGTAGCGTCTAGCACAGATACGCAGTATTTT

size: .
V: TRBV9
D: .
J: TRBJ1-3
CDR3: CASSVGMEGNTIYF
DNA: TGTGCCAGCAGCGTCGGGATGGAAGGAAACACCATATATTTT

size: .
V: TRBV2
D: .
J: TRBJ2-6
CDR3: CASSVGTLGANVLTF
DNA: TGTGCCAGCTCTGTCGGGACTTTGGGGGCCAACGTCCTGACTTTC

size: .
V: TRBV4-2
D: TRBD2
J: TRBJ2-7
CDR3: CASSQEIAGHYEQYF
DNA: TGTGCCAGCAGCCAAGAAATAGCGGGTCATTACGAGCAGTACTTC

size: once
V: TRBV4-2
D: .
J: TRBJ2-3
CDR3: CASSQSNGPGRRSTDTQYF
DNA: TGTGCCAGCAGCCAATCCAACGGGCCGGGGAGGCGTAGCACAGATACGCAGTATTTT

size: .
V: TRBV18
D: TRBD1
J: TRBJ1-2
CDR3: CASSPGQDYGYTF
DNA: TGTGCCAGCTCACCGGGACAGGACTATGGCTACACCTTC

size: .
V: TRBV20-1
D: .
J: TRBJ1-2
CDR3: CSARVGAGYTF
DNA: TGCAGTGCTAGAGTTGGGGCTGGCTACACCTTC

size: .
V: TRBV28
D: .
J: TRBJ1-1
CDR3: CASSSPSSGSGDTEAFF
DNA: TGTGCCAGCAGTTCCCCCTCCTCAGGGTCGGGGGACACTGAAGCTTTCTTT

size: .
V: TRBV5-4
D: .
J: TRBJ2-7
CDR3: CASSLDLSSYEQYF
DNA: TGTGCCAGCAGCTTGGACCTCAGCTCCTACGAGCAGTACTTC

size: .
V: TRBV29-1
D: .
J: TRBJ1-1
CDR3: CSVEGQGIGTEAFF
DNA: TGCAGCGTTGAGGGGCAGGGTATCGGGACTGAAGCTTTCTTT

size: .
V: TRBV3-1/TRBV3-2
D: TRBD2
J: TRBJ2-1
CDR3: CASSLSGGGYNEQFF
DNA: TGTGCCAGCAGCCTAAGCGGGGGTGGATACAATGAGCAGTTCTTC

size: few
V: TRBV4-2
D: .
J: TRBJ2-7
CDR3: CASSQAGTGAYEQYF
DNA: TGTGCCAGCAGCCAGGCCGGTACAGGAGCCTACGAGCAGTACTTC

size: .
V: TRBV7-2
D: .
J: TRBJ1-3
CDR3: CASSFPGYGNTIYF
DNA: TGTGCCAGCAGCTTTCCGGGGTACGGAAACACCATATATTTT

size: .
V: TRBV18
D: .
J: TRBJ1-1
CDR3: CASSPLGGTEAFF
DNA: TGTGCCAGCTCACCCCTAGGGGGTACTGAAGCTTTCTTT

size: .
V: TRBV28
D: TRBD1
J: TRBJ1-2
CDR3: CASSSWDRGNYGYTF
DNA: TGTGCCAGCAGTTCCTGGGACAGGGGGAATTATGGCTACACCTTC

size: .
V: TRBV5-4
D: TRBD1
J: TRBJ1-1
CDR3: CASSRGQEWSEAFF
DNA: TGTGCCAGCAGCCGCGGACAGGAATGGTCTGAAGCTTTCTTT

size: .
V: TRBV7-2
D: .
J: TRBJ2-5
CDR3: CASSPQRLGETQYF
DNA: TGTGCCAGCAGCCCCCAGAGGTTAGGAGAGACCCAGTACTTC

size: .
V: TRBV19
D: .
J: TRBJ2-5
CDR3: CASSMATGEGTQYF
DNA: TGTGCCAGTAGTATGGCCACGGGCGAGGGGACCCAGTACTTC

size: .
V: TRBV5-6
D: .
J: TRBJ2-1
CDR3: CASSYSLYNEQFF
DNA: TGTGCCAGCAGTTACTCCTTATACAATGAGCAGTTCTTC

size: .
V: TRBV9
D: .
J: TRBJ1-6
CDR3: CASSVEQGFNSPLHF
DNA: TGTGCCAGCAGCGTAGAGCAGGGGTTTAATTCACCCCTCCACTTT

size: .
V: TRBV9
D: TRBD1
J: TRBJ1-2
CDR3: CASSARTGEYGYTF
DNA: TGTGCCAGCAGCGCCCGGACAGGGGAGTATGGCTACACCTTC

size: .
V: TRBV19
D: TRBD2
J: TRBJ2-1
CDR3: CASSIGTSGTNEQFF
DNA: TGTGCCAGTAGCATCGGGACTAGCGGGACCAATGAGCAGTTCTTC

size: once
V: TRBV29-1
D: .
J: TRBJ2-3
CDR3: CSGRRRGSGTQYF
DNA: TGCAGCGGCAGACGGAGAGGCAGCGGTACGCAGTATTTT

size: .
V: TRBV5-1
D: .
J: TRBJ2-5
CDR3: CASSPGLAYQETQYF
DNA: TGCGCCAGCAGCCCCGGACTCGCGTACCAAGAGACCCAGTACTTC

size: few
V: TRBV18
D: .
J: TRBJ2-2
CDR3: CASSPTLAEGTGELFF
DNA: TGTGCCAGCTCACCAACACTAGCCGAAGGGACCGGGGAGCTGTTTTTT

size: .
V: TRBV7-2
D: TRBD1
J: TRBJ1-2
CDR3: CASSLGQNNYGYTF
DNA: TGTGCCAGCAGCTTGGGACAGAATAACTATGGCTACACCTTC

size: .
V: TRBV21-1
D: .
J: TRBJ1-3
CDR3: CASSKADGGDGNTIYF
DNA: TGTGCCAGCAGCAAAGCCGACGGGGGGGATGGAAACACCATATATTTT

size: .
V: TRBV5-6
D: TRBD1
J: TRBJ2-5
CDR3: CASSQGTGGTQYF
DNA: TGTGCCAGCAGCCAGGGGACAGGGGGGACCCAGTACTTC

size: .
V: TRBV6-5
D: TRBD2
J: TRBJ2-1
CDR3: CASSPGLDYNEQFF
DNA: TGTGCCAGCAGCCCGGGACTAGATTACAATGAGCAGTTCTTC

size: .
V: TRBV21-1
D: .
J: TRBJ1-2
CDR3: CASTFRRREIYGYTF
DNA: TGTGCCAGCACCTTTAGACGGAGGGAAATCTATGGCTACACCTTC

size: .
V: TRBV9
D: TRBD1
J: TRBJ1-3
CDR3: CASSRWSTGGSGNTIYF
DNA: TGTGCCAGCTCGCGTTGGTCAACAGGGGGGTCTGGAAACACCATATATTTT

size: .
V: TRBV6-6
D: .
J: TRBJ1-2
CDR3: CASSTGPGGYTF
DNA: TGTGCCAGCAGTACAGGGCCTGGTGGCTACACCTTC

size: few
V: TRBV9
D: .
J: TRBJ1-5
CDR3: CASSEGFGNQPQHF
DNA: TGTGCCAGCAGCGAGGGGTTTGGCAATCAGCCCCAGCATTTT

size: .
V: TRBV4-2
D: .
J: TRBJ1-2
CDR3: CASSQEGAGLRGGYTF
DNA: TGTGCCAGCAGCCAAGAGGGGGCAGGTCTGCGCGGTGGCTACACCTTC

size: .
V: TRBV19
D: TRBD2
J: TRBJ2-1
CDR3: CASSPPIGRETNEQFF
DNA: TGTGCCAGTAGTCCCCCTATCGGGAGGGAGACCAATGAGCAGTTCTTC

size: once
V: TRBV5-1
D: .
J: TRBJ2-7
CDR3: CASSLGQPAEQYF
DNA: TGCGCCAGCAGCTTGGGACAGCCCGCGGAGCAGTACTTC

size: .
V: TRBV9
D: TRBD1
J: TRBJ2-5
CDR3: CASSVATGAETQYF
DNA: TGTGCCAGCAGCGTAGCGACAGGGGCTGAGACCCAGTACTTC

size: .
V: TRBV7-9
D: TRBD1
J: TRBJ1-1
CDR3: CASSISGGRTEAFF
DNA: TGTGCCAGCAGCATCTCAGGGGGCCGAACTGAAGCTTTCTTT

size: .
V: TRBV7-2
D: .
J: TRBJ2-2
CDR3: CASSPLREIGELFF
DNA: TGTGCCAGCAGCCCCCTTCGGGAGATCGGGGAGCTGTTTTTT

size: .
V: TRBV7-2
D: .
J: TRBJ2-1
CDR3: CASSIGRVPGEQFF
DNA: TGTGCCAGCAGCATCGGCCGGGTCCCGGGTGAGCAGTTCTTC

size: many
V: TRBV28
D: .
J: TRBJ1-3
CDR3: CASSLSGGLGNTIYF
DNA: TGTGCCAGCAGTTTATCGGGGGGCCTGGGAAACACCATATATTTT

size: many
V: TRBV7-9
D: .
J: TRBJ2-3
CDR3: CASSSGIGHHADTQYF
DNA: TGTGCCAGCAGCTCAGGCATCGGACATCATGCAGATACGCAGTATTTT

size: .
V: TRBV27
D: TRBD2
J: TRBJ2-1
CDR3: CASNSPGLAEVNEQFF
DNA: TGTGCCAGCAACTCCCCGGGACTAGCGGAGGTAAATGAGCAGTTCTTC

size: .
V: TRBV28
D: TRBD1
J: TRBJ1-1
CDR3: CASISTGWKTEAFF
DNA: TGTGCCAGCATTTCGACAGGGTGGAAAACTGAAGCTTTCTTT

size: .
V: TRBV19
D: .
J: TRBJ1-3
CDR3: CASRPLGSSGNTIYF
DNA: TGTGCCAGTAGACCCCTAGGGAGCTCTGGAAACACCATATATTTT

size: .
V: TRBV30
D: .
J: TRBJ2-1
CDR3: CAWSGPAGYNEQFF
DNA: TGTGCCTGGAGCGGCCCAGCGGGTTACAATGAGCAGTTCTTC

size: .
V: TRBV6-6
D: .
J: TRBJ2-2
CDR3: CASRLEGVTGELFF
DNA: TGTGCCAGCAGGCTCGAAGGGGTCACCGGGGAGCTGTTTTTT

size: .
V: TRBV28
D: TRBD1
J: TRBJ1-5
CDR3: CASGLIWTGALTDQPQHF
DNA: TGTGCCAGCGGACTAATATGGACAGGGGCTCTAACAGATCAGCCCCAGCATTTT

size: .
V: TRBV5-4
D: TRBD2
J: TRBJ2-1
CDR3: CASSPGLAGIYNEQFF
DNA: TGTGCCAGCAGCCCGGGACTAGCGGGAATCTACAATGAGCAGTTCTTC

size: .
V: TRBV14
D: .
J: TRBJ1-6
CDR3: CASSPLQGINSPLHF
DNA: TGTGCCAGCAGCCCGCTACAGGGCATTAATTCACCCCTCCACTTT